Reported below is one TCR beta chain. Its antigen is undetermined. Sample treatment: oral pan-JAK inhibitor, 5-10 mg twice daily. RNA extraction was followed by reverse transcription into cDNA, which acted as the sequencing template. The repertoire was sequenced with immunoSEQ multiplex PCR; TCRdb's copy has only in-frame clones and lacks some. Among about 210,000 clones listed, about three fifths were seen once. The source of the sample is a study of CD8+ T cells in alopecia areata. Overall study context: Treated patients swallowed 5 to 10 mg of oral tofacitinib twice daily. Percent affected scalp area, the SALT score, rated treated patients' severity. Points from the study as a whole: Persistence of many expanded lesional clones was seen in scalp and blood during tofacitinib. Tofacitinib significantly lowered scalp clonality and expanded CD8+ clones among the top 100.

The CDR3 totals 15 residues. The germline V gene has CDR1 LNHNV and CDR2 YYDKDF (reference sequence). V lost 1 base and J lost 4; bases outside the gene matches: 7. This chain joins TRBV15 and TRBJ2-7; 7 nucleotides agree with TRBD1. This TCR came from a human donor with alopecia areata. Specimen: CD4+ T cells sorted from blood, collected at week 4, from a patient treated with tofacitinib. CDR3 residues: CATSRVGTAGYEQYF. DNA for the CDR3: TGTGCCACCAGCAGAGTAGGGACAGCAGGGTACGAGCAGTACTTC.